This TCR beta chain is from a study of PD-L1 blockade in urothelial cancer. Study at large: Dosed intravenously at 1,200 mg every 3 weeks, atezolizumab was initiated by patients around 2014. Study observations and caveats: A below-median TCR clonality in blood before treatment predicted better survival.

Germline-derived CDR1 and CDR2 are MNHNS and SASEGT. The CDR3 has 15 amino acids. V shed 6 bases and J 2 bases; nucleotides not matched to a gene: 10. Regarding this clone: Its antigen is as yet unknown.

Noted time point: pretreatment peripheral blood. Some clones are missing from TCRdb's copy, which holds only in-frame ones; the method was immunoSEQ multiplex PCR. The profile shows almost 50,000 clones, 80% to 90% of them singletons. The clonotype originates from a man in his 70s with urothelial cancer. The sequencing here drew on PBMCs, taken around atezolizumab (anti-PD-L1) treatment. The rearrangement uses TRBV6-1 and TRBJ2-7, with 7 bases that match TRBD2. As DNA, the CDR3 is TGTGCCAGCAGGTTACATTCGGGGACTACCTACGAGCAGTACTTC. Protein: CASRLHSGTTYEQYF.